This note documents a single T cell receptor (beta chain) sequence. There is no known antigen for this receptor. Per-base quality was not reported, and no clone a single base away is much larger than it. The sample originates from a study of Ad26.COV2.S vaccination and SARS-CoV-2 variants (dated by TCRdb to the early 2020s). For the study in its entirety: Vaccine-arm donors were drawn from COV1001, a multicentre, randomized, double-blind, placebo-controlled phase I-IIa trial of Ad26.COV2.S in healthy adults. Dosing of Ad26.COV2.S was intramuscular, at either 5x10^10 or 1x10^11 viral particles, delivered as one shot or as two shots spaced 56 days apart. The specificity and breadth of SARS-CoV-2-reactive T cell receptors after Ad26.COV2.S vaccination were assessed by TCRbeta repertoire sequencing. Blinding of investigators to trial group allocation was maintained during experiments and outcome assessment. Participants in the trial were split at random into five groups of five each, receiving low-dose or high-dose Ad26.COV2.S once or twice, or else placebo on both occasions. A total of roughly 32 samples were included in the TCR-sequenced set, comprising around 19 Ad26.COV2.S vaccine recipients, 5 placebo recipients and 8 SARS-CoV-2 convalescent individuals.

The immunoSEQ Assay was used to sequence TCRbeta CDR3 regions. After extraction, genomic DNA underwent amplification by bias-controlled multiplex PCR, followed by high-throughput sequencing. In the original analysis: To quantify the absolute abundance of each unique TCRbeta CDR3 region, sequences were collapsed and filtered. Usable DNA was measured by amplifying reference genes present in all nucleated cells, and TCRbeta template counts were normalized to that usable DNA to estimate T cell fraction. Repertoire TCRs were annotated as SARS-CoV-2-specific by exact matching of V gene, CDR3 amino acid sequence and J gene to a known reactive TCR set. The reference SARS-CoV-2 TCR set came from MIRA and was filtered for enrichment in COVID-19-positive ImmuneCODE repertoires, removing public or cross-reactive TCRs. Based on the MIRA antigens, annotated TCRs were further analysed at the level of specific ORF or position within ORF. Breadth was defined as annotated unique rearrangements over total unique productive rearrangements; depth was the summed frequency of those rearrangements. Two-sided Wilcoxon rank-sum tests were applied when comparing TCR breadth between groups. Drawn from immuneACCESS, this table holds only the in-frame rearrangements with V and J called that TCRdb kept. Clones are partly lost; checked studies trace under half to an unresolved V gene and leave the rest unexplained. V and J calls and clone size are copied from that table; D and trimming were computed from the DNA. The sample profile shows about 460,000 clones; nearly 90% of them were found once. Of the sample, 1.7% is held by the ten largest clones.

The treatment or condition label corresponds to: around 19 received Ad26.COV2.S at low or high dose, single or two shots; about five received placebo; per-sample allocation not given. For vaccine and placebo recipients, the sequenced repertoires came from samples collected on day 63 after the first injection. In Cohort 1b, 25 or so adults aged 18-55 years were enrolled at a single site in Boston, USA, between 29 July and 7 August 2020. Ad26.COV2.S consisted of a replication-incompetent adenovirus type 26 vector by which a prefusion-stabilized SARS-CoV-2 spike protein from the original Wuhan strain was expressed. The paper as a whole reports these results and caveats: Substantial breadth of spike-specific CD8+ and CD4+ T cell responses was reported after vaccination. It was noted by the authors that total T cell responses may have been underestimated by the TCR breadth and depth analyses. Non-spike TCR breadth was comparable between vaccine and placebo recipients, consistent with the vaccine containing only spike. Comparing responses between vaccine doses or regimens was not something the study was powered to do. Higher spike-specific TCR breadth was observed in Ad26.COV2.S recipients than in placebo recipients (P = 0.0014).

Sequences were derived from peripheral blood, sampled in a trial of Ad26.COV2.S vaccine versus placebo. This receptor was obtained from a person aged 18-65 years who received the Ad26.COV2.S COVID-19 vaccine or a placebo.

The sequenced DNA is TGTGCCAGCAGCGGGGAGGGGTGCCTAGCCAAAAACATTCAGTACTTC. Translated, this gives CASSGEGCLAKNIQYF. This chain is built from TRBV3-1 (or the pseudogene TRBV3-2) and TRBJ2-4, and TRBD2 aligns with 7 junction nucleotides. The germline V gene (reference sequence) provides CDR1 LGHDT and CDR2 YNNKEL. From cysteine to phenylalanine, the CDR3 is 16 amino acids long. CDR3 DNA only is kept here, 48 bases in frame from base 1. For this chain, trimming is 5 bases at the V end and 0 bases at the J end, and the number of junction bases without a gene match is 7.